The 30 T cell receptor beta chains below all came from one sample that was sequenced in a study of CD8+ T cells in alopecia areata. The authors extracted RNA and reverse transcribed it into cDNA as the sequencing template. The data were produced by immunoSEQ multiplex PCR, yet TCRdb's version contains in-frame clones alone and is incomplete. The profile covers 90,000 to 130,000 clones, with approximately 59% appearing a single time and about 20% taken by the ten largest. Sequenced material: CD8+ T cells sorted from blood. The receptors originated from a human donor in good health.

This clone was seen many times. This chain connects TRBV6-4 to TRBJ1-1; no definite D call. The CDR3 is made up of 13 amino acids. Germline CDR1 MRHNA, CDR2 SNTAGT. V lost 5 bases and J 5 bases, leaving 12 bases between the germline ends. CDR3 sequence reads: CASSKNPETEAFF. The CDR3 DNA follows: TGTGCCAGCAGTAAGAATCCCGAGACTGAAGCTTTCTTT.

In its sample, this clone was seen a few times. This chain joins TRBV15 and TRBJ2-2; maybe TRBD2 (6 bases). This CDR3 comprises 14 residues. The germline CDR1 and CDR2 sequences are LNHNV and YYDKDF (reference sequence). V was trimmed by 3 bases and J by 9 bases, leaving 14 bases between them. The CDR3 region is CATSSDLARRELFF. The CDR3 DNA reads TGTGCCACCAGCAGTGATCTAGCGAGGCGGGAGCTGTTTTTT.

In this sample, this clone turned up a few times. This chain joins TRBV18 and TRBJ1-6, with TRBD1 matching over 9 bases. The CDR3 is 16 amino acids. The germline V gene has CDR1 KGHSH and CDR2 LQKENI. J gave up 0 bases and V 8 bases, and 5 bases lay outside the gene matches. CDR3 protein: CASADRGSSYNSPLHF. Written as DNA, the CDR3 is TGTGCCAGCGCAGACAGGGGGAGCTCCTATAATTCACCCCTCCACTTT.

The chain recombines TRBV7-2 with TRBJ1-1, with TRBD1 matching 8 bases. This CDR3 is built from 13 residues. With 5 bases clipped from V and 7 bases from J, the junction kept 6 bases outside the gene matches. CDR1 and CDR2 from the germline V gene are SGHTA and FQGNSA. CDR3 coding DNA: TGTGCCAGCAGCGACAGGGGTCGGGTTGAAGCTTTCTTT. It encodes CASSDRGRVEAFF.

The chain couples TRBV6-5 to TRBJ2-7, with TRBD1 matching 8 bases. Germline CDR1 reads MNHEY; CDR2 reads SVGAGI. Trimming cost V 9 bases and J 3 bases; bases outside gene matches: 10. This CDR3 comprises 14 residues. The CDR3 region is CASGRIGQGYEQYF. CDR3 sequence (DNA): TGTGCCAGTGGGAGGATAGGACAGGGCTACGAGCAGTACTTC.

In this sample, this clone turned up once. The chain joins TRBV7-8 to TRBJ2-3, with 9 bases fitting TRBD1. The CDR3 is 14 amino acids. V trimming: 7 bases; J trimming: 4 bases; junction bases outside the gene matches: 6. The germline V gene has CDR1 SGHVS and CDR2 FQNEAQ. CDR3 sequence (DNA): TGTGCCAGCACCAGGGACAGGGTCGCAGATACGCAGTATTTT. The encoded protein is CASTRDRVADTQYF.

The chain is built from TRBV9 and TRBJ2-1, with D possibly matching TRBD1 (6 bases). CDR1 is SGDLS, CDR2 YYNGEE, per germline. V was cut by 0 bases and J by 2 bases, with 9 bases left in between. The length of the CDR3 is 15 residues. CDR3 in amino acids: CASSVGEGAYNEQFF. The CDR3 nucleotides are TGTGCCAGCAGCGTAGGAGAGGGGGCCTACAATGAGCAGTTCTTC.

CDR3 coding DNA: TGCGCCAGCAGCTTGGCCTCCGGGGCCGCTAACTATGGCTACACCTTC. This gives the protein CASSLASGAANYGYTF. This rearrangement joins TRBV5-1 to TRBJ1-2; a weak D match, TRBD1 (5 bases). This CDR3 is built from 16 residues. V was trimmed by 0 bases and J by 0 bases, leaving 12 bases between them. CDR1 SGHRS and CDR2 YFSETQ come from the germline V gene.

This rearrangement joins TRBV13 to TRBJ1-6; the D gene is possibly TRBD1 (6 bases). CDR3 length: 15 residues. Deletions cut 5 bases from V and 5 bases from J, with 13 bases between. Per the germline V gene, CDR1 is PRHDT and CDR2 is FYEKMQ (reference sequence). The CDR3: CASSAAGHHNSPLHF. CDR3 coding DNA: TGTGCCAGCAGCGCGGCGGGACATCATAATTCACCCCTCCACTTT. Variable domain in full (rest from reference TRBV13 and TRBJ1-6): AAGVIQSPRHLIKEKRETATLKCYPIPRHDTVYWYQQGPGQDPQFLISFYEKMQSDKGSIPDRFSAQQFSDYHSELNMSSLELGDSALYFCASSAAGHHNSPLHFGNGTRLTVT.

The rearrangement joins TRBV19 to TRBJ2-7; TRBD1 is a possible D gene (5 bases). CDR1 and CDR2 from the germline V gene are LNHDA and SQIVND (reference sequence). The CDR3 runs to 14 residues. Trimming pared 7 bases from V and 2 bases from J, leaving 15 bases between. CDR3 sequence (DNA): TGTGCCAGTATGGACAACGCCCAAACCTACGAGCAGTACTTC. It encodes CASMDNAQTYEQYF.

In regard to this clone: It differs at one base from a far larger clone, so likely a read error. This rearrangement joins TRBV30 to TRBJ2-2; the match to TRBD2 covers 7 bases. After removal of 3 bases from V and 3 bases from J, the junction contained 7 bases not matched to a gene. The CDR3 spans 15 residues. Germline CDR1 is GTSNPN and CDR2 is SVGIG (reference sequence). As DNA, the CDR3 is TGTGCCTGGAGGGTACTTGGGGGGGACACCGGGGAGCTGTTTTTT. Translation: CAWRVLGGDTGELFF.

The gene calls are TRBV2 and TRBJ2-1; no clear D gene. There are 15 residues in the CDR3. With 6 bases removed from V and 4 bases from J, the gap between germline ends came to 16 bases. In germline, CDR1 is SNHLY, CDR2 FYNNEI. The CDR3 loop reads CASSWNLLRYNEQFF. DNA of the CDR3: TGTGCCAGCAGCTGGAACCTATTACGGTACAATGAGCAGTTCTTC.

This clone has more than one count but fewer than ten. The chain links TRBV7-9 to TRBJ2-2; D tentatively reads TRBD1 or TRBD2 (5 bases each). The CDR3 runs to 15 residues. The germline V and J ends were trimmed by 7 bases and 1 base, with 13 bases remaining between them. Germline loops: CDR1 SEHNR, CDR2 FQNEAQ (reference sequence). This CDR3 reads CASNSGTLNTGELFF. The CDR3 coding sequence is TGTGCCAGCAACTCCGGGACGTTGAACACCGGGGAGCTGTTTTTT. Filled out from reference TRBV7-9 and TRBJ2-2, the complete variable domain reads DTGVSQNPRHKITKRGQNVTFRCDPISEHNRLYWYRQTLGQGPEFLTYFQNEAQLEKSRLLSDRFSAERPKGSFSTLEIQRTEQGDSAMYLCASNSGTLNTGELFFGEGSRLTVL.

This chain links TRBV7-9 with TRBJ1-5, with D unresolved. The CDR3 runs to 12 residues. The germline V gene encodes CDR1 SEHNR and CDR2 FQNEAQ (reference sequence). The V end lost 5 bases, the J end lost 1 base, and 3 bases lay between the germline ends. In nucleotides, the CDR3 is TGTGCCAGCAGCAGGAGCAATCAGCCCCAGCATTTT. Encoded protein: CASSRSNQPQHF.

The CDR3 loop is CSVGQGRGEQYF. Here the CDR3 DNA reads TGCAGCGTAGGACAGGGAAGAGGCGAGCAGTACTTC. The chain has TRBV29-1 and TRBJ2-7; 8 nucleotides line up with TRBD1. Germline assignment: CDR1 SQVTM and CDR2 ANQGSEA. V was pared by 6 bases and J by 6 bases, with 7 bases of the junction left unmatched. This CDR3 has 12 residues.

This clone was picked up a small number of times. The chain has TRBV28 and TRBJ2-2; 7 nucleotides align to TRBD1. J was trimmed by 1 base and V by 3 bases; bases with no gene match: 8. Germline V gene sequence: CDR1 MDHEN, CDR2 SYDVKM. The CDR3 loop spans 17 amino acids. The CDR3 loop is CASSFWLRGWNTGELFF. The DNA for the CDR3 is TGTGCCAGCAGTTTTTGGCTCAGGGGGTGGAACACCGGGGAGCTGTTTTTT.

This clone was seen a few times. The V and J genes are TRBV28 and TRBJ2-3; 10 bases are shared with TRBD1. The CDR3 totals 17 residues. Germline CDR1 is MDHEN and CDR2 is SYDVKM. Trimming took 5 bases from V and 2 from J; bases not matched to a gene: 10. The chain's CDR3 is CASSPTGTGVVTDTQYF. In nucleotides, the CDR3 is TGTGCCAGCAGTCCCACCGGGACAGGGGTGGTCACAGATACGCAGTATTTT.

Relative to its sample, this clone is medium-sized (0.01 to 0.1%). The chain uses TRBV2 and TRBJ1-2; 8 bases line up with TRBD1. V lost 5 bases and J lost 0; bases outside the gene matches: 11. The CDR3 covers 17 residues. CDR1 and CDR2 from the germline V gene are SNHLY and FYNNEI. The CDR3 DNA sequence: TGTGCCAGCAGTCAAAGACTCAGGGGGCAGACTAACTATGGCTACACCTTC. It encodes CASSQRLRGQTNYGYTF. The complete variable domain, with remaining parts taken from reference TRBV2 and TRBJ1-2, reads EPEVTQTPSHQVTQMGQEVILRCVPISNHLYFYWYRQILGQKVEFLVSFYNNEISEKSEIFDDQFSVERPDGSNFTLKIRSTKLEDSAMYFCASSQRLRGQTNYGYTFGSGTRLTVV.

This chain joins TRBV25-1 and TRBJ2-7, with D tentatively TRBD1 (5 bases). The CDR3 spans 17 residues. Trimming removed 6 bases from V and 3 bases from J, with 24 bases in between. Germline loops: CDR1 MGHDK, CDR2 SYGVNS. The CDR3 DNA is TGTGCCAGCAGGCCCCAAGCTGGGGCCGGCGATATCTACGAGCAGTACTTC. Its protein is CASRPQAGAGDIYEQYF.

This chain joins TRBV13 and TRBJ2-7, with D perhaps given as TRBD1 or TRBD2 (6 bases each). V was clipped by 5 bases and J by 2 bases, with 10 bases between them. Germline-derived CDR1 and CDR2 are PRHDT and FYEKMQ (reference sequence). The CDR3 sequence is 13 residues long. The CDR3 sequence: CASSPRGAYEQYF. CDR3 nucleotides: TGTGCCAGCAGCCCTAGGGGGGCCTACGAGCAGTACTTC.

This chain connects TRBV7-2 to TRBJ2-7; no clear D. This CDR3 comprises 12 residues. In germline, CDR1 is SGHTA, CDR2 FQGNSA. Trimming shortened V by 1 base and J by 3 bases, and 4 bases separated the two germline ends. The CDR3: CASSLGDYEQYF. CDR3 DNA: TGTGCCAGCAGCTTAGGGGACTACGAGCAGTACTTC. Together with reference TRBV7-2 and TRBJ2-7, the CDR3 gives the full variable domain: GAGVSQSPSNKVTEKGKDVELRCDPISGHTALYWYRQSLGQGLEFLIYFQGNSAPDKSGLPSDRFSAERTGGSVSTLTIQRTQQEDSAVYLCASSLGDYEQYFGPGTRLTVT.

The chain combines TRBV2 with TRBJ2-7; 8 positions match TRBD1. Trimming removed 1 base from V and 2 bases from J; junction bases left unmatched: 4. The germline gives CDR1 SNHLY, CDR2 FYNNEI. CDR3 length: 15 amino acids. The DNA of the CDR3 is TGTGCCAGCAGTGAAGGGGTGGGACAGGCCTACGAGCAGTACTTC. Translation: CASSEGVGQAYEQYF. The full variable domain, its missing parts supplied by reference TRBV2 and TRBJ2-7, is EPEVTQTPSHQVTQMGQEVILRCVPISNHLYFYWYRQILGQKVEFLVSFYNNEISEKSEIFDDQFSVERPDGSNFTLKIRSTKLEDSAMYFCASSEGVGQAYEQYFGPGTRLTVT.

The CDR3 DNA reads as TGTGCCAGCAGTATACAGGGGGGGTTCGGTGAAGCTTTCTTT. It encodes CASSIQGGFGEAFF. The rearrangement links TRBV27 to TRBJ1-1; 8 bases align to TRBD1. Trimming cost V 5 bases and J 7 bases; bases outside gene matches: 9. The germline V gene encodes CDR1 MNHEY and CDR2 SMNVEV (reference sequence). The CDR3 has 14 residues.

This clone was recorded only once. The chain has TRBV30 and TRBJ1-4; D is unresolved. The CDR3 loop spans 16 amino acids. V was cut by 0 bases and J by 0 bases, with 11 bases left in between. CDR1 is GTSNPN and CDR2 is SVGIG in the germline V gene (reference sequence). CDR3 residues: CAWSVPVGATNEKLFF. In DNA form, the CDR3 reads TGTGCCTGGAGTGTACCGGTCGGAGCAACTAATGAAAAACTGTTTTTT.

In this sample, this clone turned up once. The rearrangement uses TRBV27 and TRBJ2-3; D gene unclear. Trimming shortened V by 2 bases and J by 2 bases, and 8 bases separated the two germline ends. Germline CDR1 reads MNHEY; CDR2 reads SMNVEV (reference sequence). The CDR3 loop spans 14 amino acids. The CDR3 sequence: CASSLHYLTDTQYF. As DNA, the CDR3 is TGTGCCAGCAGTTTACACTATCTCACAGATACGCAGTATTTT.

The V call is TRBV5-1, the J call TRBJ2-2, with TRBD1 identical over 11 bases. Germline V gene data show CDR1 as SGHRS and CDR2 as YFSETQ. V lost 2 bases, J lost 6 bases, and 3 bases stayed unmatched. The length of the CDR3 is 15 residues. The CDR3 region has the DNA TGCGCCAGCAGCTTCGGACAGGGGGCAGCCGGGGAGCTGTTTTTT. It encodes CASSFGQGAAGELFF.

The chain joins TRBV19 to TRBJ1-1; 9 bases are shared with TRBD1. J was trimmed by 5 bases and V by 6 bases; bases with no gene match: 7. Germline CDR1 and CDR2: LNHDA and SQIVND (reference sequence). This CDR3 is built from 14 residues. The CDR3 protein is CASSETGGGTEAFF. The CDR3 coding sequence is TGTGCCAGTAGCGAGACAGGGGGTGGAACTGAAGCTTTCTTT.

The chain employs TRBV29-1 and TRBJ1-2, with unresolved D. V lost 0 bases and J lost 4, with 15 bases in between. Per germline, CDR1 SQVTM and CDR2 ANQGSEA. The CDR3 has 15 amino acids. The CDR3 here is CSVEDSYASGYGYTF. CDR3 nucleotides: TGCAGCGTTGAAGATTCGTACGCCAGCGGCTATGGCTACACCTTC.

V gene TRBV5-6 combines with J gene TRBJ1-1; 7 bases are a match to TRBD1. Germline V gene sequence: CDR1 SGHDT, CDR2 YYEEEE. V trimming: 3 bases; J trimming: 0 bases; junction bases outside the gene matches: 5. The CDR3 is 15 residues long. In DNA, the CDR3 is TGTGCCAGCAGCTCTGGACAGGAACTGAACACTGAAGCTTTCTTT. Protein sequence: CASSSGQELNTEAFF.

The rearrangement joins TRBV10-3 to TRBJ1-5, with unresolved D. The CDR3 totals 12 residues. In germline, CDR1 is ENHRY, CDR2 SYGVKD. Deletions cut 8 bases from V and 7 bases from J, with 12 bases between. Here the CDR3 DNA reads TGTGCCATCGGGGAGGGTTCCCAGCCCCAGCATTTT. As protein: CAIGEGSQPQHF.